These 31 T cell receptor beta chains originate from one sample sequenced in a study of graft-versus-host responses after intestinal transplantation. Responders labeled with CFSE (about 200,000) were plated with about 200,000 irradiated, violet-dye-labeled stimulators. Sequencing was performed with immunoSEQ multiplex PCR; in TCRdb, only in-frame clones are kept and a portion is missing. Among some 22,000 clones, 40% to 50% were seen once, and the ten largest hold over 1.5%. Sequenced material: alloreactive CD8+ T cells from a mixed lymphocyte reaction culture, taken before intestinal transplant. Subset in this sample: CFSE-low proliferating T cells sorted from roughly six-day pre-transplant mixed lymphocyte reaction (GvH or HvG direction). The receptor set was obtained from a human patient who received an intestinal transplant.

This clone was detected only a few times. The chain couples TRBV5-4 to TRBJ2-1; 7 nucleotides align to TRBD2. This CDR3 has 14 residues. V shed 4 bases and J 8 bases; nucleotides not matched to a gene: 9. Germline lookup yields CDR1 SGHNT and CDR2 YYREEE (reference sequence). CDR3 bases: TGTGCCAGCAGCCCCGGGACTATGGGGGATGAGCAGTTCTTC. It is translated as CASSPGTMGDEQFF.

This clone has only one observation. This CDR3 is CASSLGTYQETQYF. In DNA, the CDR3 is TGCGCCAGCAGCTTGGGTACCTACCAAGAGACCCAGTACTTC. The chain employs TRBV5-1 and TRBJ2-5, with D hard to call. Trimming stripped 0 bases from V and 0 bases from J, with 6 bases between. The CDR3 is 14 residues long. In germline, CDR1 is SGHRS, CDR2 YFSETQ. The full variable domain, completed using reference TRBV5-1 and TRBJ2-5, is KAGVTQTPRYLIKTRGQQVTLSCSPISGHRSVSWYQQTPGQGLQFLFEYFSETQRNKGNFPGRFSGRQFSNSRSEMNVSTLELGDSALYLCASSLGTYQETQYFGPGTRLLVL.

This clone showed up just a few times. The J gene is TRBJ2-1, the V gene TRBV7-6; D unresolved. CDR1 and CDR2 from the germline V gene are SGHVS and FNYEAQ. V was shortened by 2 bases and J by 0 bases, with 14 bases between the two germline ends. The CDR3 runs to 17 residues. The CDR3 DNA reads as TGTGCCAGCAGCTTATCGGGCAGCCAGAGCTCCTACAATGAGCAGTTCTTC. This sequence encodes CASSLSGSQSSYNEQFF.

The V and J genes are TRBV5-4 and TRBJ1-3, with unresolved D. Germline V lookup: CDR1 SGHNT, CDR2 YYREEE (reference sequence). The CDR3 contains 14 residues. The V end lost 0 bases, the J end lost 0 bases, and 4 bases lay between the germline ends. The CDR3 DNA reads TGTGCCAGCAGCTTGGACAGCTCTGGAAACACCATATATTTT. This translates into CASSLDSSGNTIYF.

CDR3 nucleotide sequence: TGCGCCAGCAGCTTGGAAGCGGGGGGGATCACAGATACGCAGTATTTT. Residues: CASSLEAGGITDTQYF. The chain uses TRBV5-1 and TRBJ2-3, with 10 positions matching TRBD2. Germline CDR1 and CDR2: SGHRS and YFSETQ. The CDR3 is 16 amino acids. V was clipped by 0 bases and J by 2 bases; unmatched bases: 3.

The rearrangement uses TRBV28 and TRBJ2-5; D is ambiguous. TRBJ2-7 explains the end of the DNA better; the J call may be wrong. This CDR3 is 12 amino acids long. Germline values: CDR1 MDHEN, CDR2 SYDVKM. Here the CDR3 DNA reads TGTGCCAGCAGCAAACGGGTGGGCGAGCAGTACTTC. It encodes CASSKRVGEQYF.

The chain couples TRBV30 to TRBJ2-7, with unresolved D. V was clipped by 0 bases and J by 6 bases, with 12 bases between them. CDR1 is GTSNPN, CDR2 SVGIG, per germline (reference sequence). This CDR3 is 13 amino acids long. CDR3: CAWSVLAPGEQYF. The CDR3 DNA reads TGTGCCTGGAGTGTATTGGCTCCCGGCGAGCAGTACTTC. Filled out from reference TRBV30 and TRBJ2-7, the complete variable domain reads SQTIHQWPATLVQPVGSPLSLECTVEGTSNPNLYWYRQAAGRGLQLLFYSVGIGQISSEVPQNLSASRPQDRQFILSSKKLLLSDSGFYLCAWSVLAPGEQYFGPGTRLTVT.

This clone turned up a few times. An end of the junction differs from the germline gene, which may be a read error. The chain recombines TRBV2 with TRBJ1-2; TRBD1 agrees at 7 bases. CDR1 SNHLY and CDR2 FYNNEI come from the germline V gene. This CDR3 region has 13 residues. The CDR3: CASREGGGYGYTF. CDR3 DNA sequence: TGTGCCAGCAGGGAAGGGGGCGGCTATGGCTACACCTTC.

Here the CDR3 reads CAWGSTLRLAFF. The CDR3 DNA follows: TGTGCCTGGGGGTCTACATTACGTCTAGCTTTCTTT. The chain has TRBV30 and TRBJ1-1; D uncertain. The CDR3 length is 12 residues. Germline CDR1 GTSNPN, CDR2 SVGIG (reference sequence). Trimming left V 5 bases short and J 10 bases short, with 17 bases between.

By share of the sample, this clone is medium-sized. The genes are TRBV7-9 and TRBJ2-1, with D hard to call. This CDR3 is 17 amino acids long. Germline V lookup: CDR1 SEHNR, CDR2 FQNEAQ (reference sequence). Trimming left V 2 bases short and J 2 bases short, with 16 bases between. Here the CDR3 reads CASSLLASENAYNEQFF. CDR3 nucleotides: TGTGCCAGCAGCTTACTGGCTTCCGAGAACGCCTACAATGAGCAGTTCTTC.

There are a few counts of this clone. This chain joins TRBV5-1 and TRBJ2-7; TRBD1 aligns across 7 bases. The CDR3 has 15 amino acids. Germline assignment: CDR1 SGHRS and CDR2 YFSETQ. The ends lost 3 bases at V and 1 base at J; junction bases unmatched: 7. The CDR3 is CASSSATGRSYEQYF. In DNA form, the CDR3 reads TGCGCCAGCAGCTCAGCGACAGGGCGATCCTACGAGCAGTACTTC.

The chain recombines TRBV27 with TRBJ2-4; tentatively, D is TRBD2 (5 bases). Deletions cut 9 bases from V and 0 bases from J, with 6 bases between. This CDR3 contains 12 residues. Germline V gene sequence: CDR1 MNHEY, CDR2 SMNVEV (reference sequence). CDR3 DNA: TGTGCCAGTGGACTAGCCAAAAACATTCAGTACTTC. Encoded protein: CASGLAKNIQYF.

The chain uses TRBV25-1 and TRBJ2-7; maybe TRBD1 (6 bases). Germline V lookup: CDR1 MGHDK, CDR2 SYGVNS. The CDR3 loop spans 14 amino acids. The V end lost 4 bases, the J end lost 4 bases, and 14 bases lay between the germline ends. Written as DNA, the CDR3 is TGTGCCAGCAGTGGTCCAGGGGTTATGTACGAGCAGTACTTC. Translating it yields CASSGPGVMYEQYF.

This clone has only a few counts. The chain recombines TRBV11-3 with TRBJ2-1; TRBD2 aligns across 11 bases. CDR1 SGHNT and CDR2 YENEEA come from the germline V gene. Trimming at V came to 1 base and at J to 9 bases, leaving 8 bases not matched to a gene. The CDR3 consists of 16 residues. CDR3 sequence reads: CASSLVALAGAIEQFF. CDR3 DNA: TGTGCCAGCAGCTTAGTCGCACTAGCGGGAGCCATTGAGCAGTTCTTC.

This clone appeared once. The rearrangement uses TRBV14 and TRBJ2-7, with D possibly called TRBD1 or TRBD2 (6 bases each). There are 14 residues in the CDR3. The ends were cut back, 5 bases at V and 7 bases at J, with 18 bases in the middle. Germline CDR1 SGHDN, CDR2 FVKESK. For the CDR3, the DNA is TGTGCCAGCAGCAGGGGGACGGCCCGGGGGGAGCAGTACTTC. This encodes CASSRGTARGEQYF.

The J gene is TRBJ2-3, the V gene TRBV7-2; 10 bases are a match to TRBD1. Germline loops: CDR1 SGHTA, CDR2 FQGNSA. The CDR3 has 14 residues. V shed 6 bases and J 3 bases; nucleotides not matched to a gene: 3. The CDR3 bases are TGTGCCAGCAGGCGGGACAGGGGAACAGATACGCAGTATTTT. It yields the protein CASRRDRGTDTQYF.

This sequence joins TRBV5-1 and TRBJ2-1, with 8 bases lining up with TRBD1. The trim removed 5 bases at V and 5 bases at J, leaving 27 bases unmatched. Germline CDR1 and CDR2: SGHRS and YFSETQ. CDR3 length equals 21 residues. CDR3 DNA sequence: TGCGCCAGCAGTTCGAGAACAGGGGGATGGGGCAGGGCCCTTGTAAACAATGAGCAGTTCTTC. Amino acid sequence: CASSSRTGGWGRALVNNEQFF.

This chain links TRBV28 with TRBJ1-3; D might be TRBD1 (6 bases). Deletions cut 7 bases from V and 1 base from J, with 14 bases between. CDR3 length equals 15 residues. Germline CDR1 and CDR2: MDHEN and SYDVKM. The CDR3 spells CASTQGSFSGNTIYF. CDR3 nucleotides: TGTGCCAGCACCCAGGGGTCTTTTTCTGGAAACACCATATATTTT.

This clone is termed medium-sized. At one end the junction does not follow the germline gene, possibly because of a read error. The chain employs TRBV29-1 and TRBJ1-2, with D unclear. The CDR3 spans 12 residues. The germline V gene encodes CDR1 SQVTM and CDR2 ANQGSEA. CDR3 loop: CSVEGVTYGYTF. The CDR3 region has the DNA TGCAGCGTAGAAGGAGTGACCTATGGCTACACCTTC.

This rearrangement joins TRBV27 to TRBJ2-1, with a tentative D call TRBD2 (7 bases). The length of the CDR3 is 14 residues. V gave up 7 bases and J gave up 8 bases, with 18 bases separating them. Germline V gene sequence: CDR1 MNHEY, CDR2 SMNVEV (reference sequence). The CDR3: CASTGGRWRDEQFF. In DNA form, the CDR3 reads TGTGCCAGCACGGGGGGCCGTTGGAGGGATGAGCAGTTCTTC.

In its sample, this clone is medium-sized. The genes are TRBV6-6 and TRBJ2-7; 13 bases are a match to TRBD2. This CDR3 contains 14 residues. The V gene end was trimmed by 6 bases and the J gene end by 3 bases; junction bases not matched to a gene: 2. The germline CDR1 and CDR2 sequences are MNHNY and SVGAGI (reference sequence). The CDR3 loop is CASRGLAGIYEQYF. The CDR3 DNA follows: TGTGCCAGCAGGGGACTAGCGGGAATCTACGAGCAGTACTTC.

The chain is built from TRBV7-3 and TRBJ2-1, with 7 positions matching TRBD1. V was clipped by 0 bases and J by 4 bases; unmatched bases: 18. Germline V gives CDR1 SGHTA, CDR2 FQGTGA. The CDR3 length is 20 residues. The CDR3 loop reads CASSLTQTGIGGVSYNEQFF. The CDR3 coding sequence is TGTGCCAGCAGCTTAACGCAGACCGGGATAGGGGGCGTTTCATACAATGAGCAGTTCTTC.

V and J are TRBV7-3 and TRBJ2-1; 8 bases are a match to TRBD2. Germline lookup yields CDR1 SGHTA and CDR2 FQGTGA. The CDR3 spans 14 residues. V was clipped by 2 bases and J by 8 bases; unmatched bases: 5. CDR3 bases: TGTGCCAGCAGCTTAGGAGGCGGGAGGCATGAGCAGTTCTTC. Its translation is CASSLGGGRHEQFF. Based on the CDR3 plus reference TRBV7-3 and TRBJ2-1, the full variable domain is GAGVSQTPSNKVTEKGKYVELRCDPISGHTALYWYRQSLGQGPEFLIYFQGTGAADDSGLPNDRFFAVRPEGSVSTLKIQRTERGDSAVYLCASSLGGGRHEQFFGPGTRLTVL.

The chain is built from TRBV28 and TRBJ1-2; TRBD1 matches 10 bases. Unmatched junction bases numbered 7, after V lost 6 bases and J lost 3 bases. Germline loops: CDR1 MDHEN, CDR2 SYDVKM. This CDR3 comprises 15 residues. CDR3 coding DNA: TGTGCCAGCAGCGCCCCCGGGACAGGGGACTATGGCTACACCTTC. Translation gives CASSAPGTGDYGYTF.

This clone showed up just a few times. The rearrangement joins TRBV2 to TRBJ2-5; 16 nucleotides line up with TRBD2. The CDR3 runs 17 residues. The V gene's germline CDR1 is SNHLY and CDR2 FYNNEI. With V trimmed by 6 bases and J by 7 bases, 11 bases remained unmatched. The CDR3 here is CASRAGTSGRALGTQYF. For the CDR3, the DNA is TGTGCCAGCAGGGCCGGGACTAGCGGGAGGGCCTTGGGGACCCAGTACTTC.

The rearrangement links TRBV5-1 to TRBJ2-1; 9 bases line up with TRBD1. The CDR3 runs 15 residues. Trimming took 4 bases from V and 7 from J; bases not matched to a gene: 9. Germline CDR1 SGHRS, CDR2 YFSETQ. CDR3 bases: TGCGCCAGCAGCCTCGGACAGGGGCCCATTAATGAGCAGTTCTTC. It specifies CASSLGQGPINEQFF.

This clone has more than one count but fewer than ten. Here the CDR3 reads CASSFLDRNYGYTF. The CDR3 DNA sequence: TGCGCCAGCAGCTTCCTCGACAGGAACTATGGCTACACCTTC. This rearrangement joins TRBV5-1 to TRBJ1-2; a possible D gene is TRBD1 (6 bases). The ends were cut back, 2 bases at V and 2 bases at J, with 10 bases in the middle. The CDR3 is 14 amino acids. CDR1 and CDR2 from the germline V gene are SGHRS and YFSETQ.

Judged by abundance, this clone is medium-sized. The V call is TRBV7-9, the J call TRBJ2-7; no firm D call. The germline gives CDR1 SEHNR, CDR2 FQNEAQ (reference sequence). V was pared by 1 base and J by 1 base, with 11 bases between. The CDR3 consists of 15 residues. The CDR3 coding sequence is TGTGCCAGCAGCTTAGATGGCAGTCGTTCCTACGAGCAGTACTTC. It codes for CASSLDGSRSYEQYF.

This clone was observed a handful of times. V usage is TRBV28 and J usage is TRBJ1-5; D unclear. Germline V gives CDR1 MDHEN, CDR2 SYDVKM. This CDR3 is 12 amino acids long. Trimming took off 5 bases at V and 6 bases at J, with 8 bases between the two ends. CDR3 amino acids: CASSPLVQPQHF. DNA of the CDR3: TGTGCCAGCAGTCCTCTGGTTCAGCCCCAGCATTTT. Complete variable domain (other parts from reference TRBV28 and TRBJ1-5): DVKVTQSSRYLVKRTGEKVFLECVQDMDHENMFWYRQDPGLGLRLIYFSYDVKMKEKGDIPEGYSVSREKKERFSLILESASTNQTSMYLCASSPLVQPQHFGDGTRLSIL.

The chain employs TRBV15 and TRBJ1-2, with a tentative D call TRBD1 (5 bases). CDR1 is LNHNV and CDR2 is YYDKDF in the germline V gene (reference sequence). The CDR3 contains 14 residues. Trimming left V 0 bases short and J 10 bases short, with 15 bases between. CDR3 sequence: CATSRDLKGQTYTF. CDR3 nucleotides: TGTGCCACCAGCAGAGATTTAAAGGGGCAGACCTACACCTTC.

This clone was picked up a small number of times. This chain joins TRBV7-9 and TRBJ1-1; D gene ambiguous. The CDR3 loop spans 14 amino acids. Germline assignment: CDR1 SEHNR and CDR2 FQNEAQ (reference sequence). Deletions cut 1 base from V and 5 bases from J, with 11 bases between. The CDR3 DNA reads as TGTGCCAGCAGCTTAGATAGGAGGTTAACTGAAGCTTTCTTT. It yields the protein CASSLDRRLTEAFF.